This T cell receptor beta chain was identified during a study of human T cells and chemical hapten exposure. Germline V gene lookup returns CDR1 MNHEY and CDR2 SVGAGI. With V trimmed by 2 bases and J by 3 bases, 6 bases remained unmatched. This CDR3 contains 16 residues. The time point denotes: patch test 1, 2 weeks after DPC sensitization. Treatment reported: therapeutic diphenylcyclopropenone sensitization with weekly scalp DPC. TCRdb re-analysed the RACE reads in MiXCR, keeping a single row per CDR3 protein. The data contain approximately 100,000 distinct CDR3 sequences, approximately 9.9% of them singletons.

This receptor was identified in a woman in her thirties or forties with alopecia areata. Some clones in this sample may be carry-over from other donors' samples. The material was whole blood, obtained in connection with sensitization to the hapten diphenylcyclopropenone (DPC). The V gene is TRBV6-5, the J gene TRBJ1-3; 8 positions match TRBD1. The CDR3 loop is CASSYSQGARGNTIYF. In nucleotides, the CDR3 is TGTGCCAGCAGTTACAGTCAGGGGGCGCGTGGAAACACCATATATTTT.